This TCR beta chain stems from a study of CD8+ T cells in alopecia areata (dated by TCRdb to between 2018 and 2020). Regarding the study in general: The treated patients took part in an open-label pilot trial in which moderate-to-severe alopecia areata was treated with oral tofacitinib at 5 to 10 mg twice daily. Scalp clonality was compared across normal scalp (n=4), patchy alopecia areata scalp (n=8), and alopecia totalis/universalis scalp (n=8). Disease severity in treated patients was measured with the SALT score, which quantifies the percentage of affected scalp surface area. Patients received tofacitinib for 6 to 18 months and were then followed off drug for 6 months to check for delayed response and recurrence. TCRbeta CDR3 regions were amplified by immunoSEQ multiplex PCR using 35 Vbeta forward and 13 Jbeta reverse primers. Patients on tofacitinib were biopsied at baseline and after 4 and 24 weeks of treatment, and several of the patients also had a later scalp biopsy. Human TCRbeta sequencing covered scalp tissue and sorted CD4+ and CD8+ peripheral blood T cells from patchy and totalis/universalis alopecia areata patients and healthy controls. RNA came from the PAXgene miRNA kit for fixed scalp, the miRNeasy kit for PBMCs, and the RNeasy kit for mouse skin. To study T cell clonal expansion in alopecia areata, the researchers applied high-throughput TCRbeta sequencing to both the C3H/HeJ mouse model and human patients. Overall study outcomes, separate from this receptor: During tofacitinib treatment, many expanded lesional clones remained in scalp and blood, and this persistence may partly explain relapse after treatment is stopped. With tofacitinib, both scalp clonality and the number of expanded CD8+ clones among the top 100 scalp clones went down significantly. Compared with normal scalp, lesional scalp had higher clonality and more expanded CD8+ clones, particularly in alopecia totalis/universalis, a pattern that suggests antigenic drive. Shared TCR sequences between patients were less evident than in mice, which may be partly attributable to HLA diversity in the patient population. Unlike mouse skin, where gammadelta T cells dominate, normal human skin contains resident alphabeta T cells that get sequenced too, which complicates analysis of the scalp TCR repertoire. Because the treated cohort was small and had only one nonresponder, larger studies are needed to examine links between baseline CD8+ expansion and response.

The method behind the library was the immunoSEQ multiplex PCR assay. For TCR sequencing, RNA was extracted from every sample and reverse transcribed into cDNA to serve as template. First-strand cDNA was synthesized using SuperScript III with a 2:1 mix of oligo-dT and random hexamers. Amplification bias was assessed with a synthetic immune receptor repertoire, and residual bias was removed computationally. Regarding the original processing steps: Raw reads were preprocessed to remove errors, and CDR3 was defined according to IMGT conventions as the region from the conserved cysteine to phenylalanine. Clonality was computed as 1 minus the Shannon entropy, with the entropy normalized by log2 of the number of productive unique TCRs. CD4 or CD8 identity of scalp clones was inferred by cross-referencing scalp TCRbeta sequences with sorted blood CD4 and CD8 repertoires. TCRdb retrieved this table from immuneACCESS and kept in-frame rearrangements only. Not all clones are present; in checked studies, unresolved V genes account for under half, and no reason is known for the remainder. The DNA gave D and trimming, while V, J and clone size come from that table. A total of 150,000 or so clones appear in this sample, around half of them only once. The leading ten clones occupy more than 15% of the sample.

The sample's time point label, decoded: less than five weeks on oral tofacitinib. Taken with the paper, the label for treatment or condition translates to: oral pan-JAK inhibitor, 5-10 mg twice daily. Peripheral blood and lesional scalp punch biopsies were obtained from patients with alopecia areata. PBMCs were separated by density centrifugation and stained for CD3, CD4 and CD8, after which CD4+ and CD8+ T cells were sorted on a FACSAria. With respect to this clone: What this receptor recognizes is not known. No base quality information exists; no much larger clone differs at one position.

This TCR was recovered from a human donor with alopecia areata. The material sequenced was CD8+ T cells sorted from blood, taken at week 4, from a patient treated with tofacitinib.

The DNA sequence is as follows: TGTGCCTGGAGCCCGGAGCGGCGGGGGGTTGAGCAGTTCTTC. Its coded protein is CAWSPERRGVEQFF. Rearrangement joined TRBV30 to TRBJ2-1, with 8 middle bases fitting TRBD2. The germline V gene (reference sequence) gives CDR1 as GTSNPN and CDR2 as SVGIG. Including the terminal cysteine and phenylalanine, the CDR3 comprises 14 residues. The DNA shown is the 42-base CDR3, in frame from base 1. For this chain, trimming is 3 bases at the V end and 9 bases at the J end, and the number of junction bases without a gene match is 10.